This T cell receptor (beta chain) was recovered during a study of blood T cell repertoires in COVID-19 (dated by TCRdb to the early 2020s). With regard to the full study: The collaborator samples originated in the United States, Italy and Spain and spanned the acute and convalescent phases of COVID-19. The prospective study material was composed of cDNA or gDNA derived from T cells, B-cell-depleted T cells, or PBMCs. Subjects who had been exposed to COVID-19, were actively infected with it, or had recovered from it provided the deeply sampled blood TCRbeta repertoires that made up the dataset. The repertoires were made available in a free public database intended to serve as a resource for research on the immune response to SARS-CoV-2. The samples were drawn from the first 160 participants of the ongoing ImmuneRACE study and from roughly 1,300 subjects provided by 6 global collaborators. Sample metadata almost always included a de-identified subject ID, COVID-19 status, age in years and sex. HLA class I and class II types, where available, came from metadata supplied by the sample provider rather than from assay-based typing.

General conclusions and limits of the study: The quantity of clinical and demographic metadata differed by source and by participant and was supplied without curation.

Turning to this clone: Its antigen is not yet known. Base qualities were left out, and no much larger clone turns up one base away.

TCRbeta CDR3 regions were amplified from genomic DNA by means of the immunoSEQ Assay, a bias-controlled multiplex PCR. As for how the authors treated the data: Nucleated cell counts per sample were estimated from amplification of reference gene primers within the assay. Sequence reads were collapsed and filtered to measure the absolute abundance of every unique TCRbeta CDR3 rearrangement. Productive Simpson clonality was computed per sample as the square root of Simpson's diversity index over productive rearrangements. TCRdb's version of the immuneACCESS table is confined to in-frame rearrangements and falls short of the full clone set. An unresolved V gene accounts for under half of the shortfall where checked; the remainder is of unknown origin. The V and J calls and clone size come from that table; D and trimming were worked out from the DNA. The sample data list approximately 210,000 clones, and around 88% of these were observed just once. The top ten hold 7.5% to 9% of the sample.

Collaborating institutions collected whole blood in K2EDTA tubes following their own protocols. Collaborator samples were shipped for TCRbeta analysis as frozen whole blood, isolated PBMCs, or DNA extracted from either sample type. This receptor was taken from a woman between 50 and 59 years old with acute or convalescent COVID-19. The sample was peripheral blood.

This receptor has the CDR3 CASSPLLYNEQFF. The nucleotide sequence is given as TGTGCCAGCAGCCCATTACTTTACAATGAGCAGTTCTTC. The sequence joins TRBV12-3 or TRBV12-4 to TRBJ2-1, with the D gene too uncertain to name. V sheds 6 bases and J sheds 4 bases, leaving 10 bases between their ends. From its cysteine to its phenylalanine, the CDR3 spans 13 amino acids. Left in the record is the CDR3 DNA by itself, 39 bases read in frame from the first base.